This T cell receptor beta chain is drawn from a study of blood T cell repertoires in COVID-19. Study-level background: T cells, B-cell-depleted T cells, or PBMCs provided the cDNA or gDNA that served as material.

The CDR3 runs to 17 residues. Original data processing: By means of reference gene primer amplification, nucleated cell counts were estimated. Measured with immunoSEQ multiplex PCR; TCRdb has only the in-frame clones, and not every one. V and J calls and clone size come straight from that table; D and trimming were deduced from the DNA. The data show 30,000 to 35,000 clones, approximately 87% seen once. The chain joins TRBV21-1 to TRBJ2-7; TRBD2 is the table's D call and was not checked against the DNA. TRBV21-1 is listed as a pseudogene. The origin of this receptor is an elderly man with active COVID-19. The sequencing input was peripheral blood. The CDR3 bases are TGTGCCAGCAGCAAAGGGACGTCAGCGGATAGCTCCTACGAGCAGTACTTC. Translating it yields CASSKGTSADSSYEQYF.